The 14 T cell receptor beta chains below all came from one sample that was sequenced in a study of identical twins. TCRdb ran MiXCR on the 5' RACE reads and lists one entry per CDR3 protein. The sample includes hundreds of thousands of distinct CDR3 sequences, 7.1% of them seen just once. These data are also associated with another study on yellow fever vaccine responses in identical twins.

Sequenced sample: PBMCs. These receptors were taken from a woman in her late teens or twenties in good health.

This clonotype was found many times. The chain joins TRBV12-3 or TRBV12-4 to TRBJ2-2; 12 positions agree with TRBD2. After removal of 7 bases from V and 11 bases from J, the junction contained 5 bases not matched to a gene. CDR3 length: 13 amino acids. In nucleotides, the CDR3 is TGTGCCAGCACTAGCGGGGGGGCAGGAGAGCTGTTTTTT. As protein: CASTSGGAGELFF.

This clonotype showed up many times. The CDR3 DNA is TGCGCCAGCAGCCTCCAATGGATCGAGACCCAGTACTTC. Translation: CASSLQWIETQYF. The genes are TRBV4-1 and TRBJ2-5; D is unclear. V lost 4 bases and J 5 bases, leaving 11 bases between the germline ends. Germline values: CDR1 MGHRA, CDR2 YSYEKL. This CDR3 contains 13 residues.

This clonotype was seen only a few times. The chain links TRBV20-1 to TRBJ2-1; D could derive from TRBD1 or TRBD2 (7 bases each). Trimming pared 6 bases from V and 3 bases from J, leaving 18 bases between. The germline gives CDR1 DFQATT, CDR2 SNEGSKA (reference sequence). The CDR3 consists of 15 residues. In DNA form, the CDR3 reads TGCAGTGCACCTAGGGGGCGGGAGTTCTACAATGAGCAGTTCTTC. Encoded protein: CSAPRGREFYNEQFF.

This chain uses TRBV10-3 with TRBJ2-7, with 12 bases aligning to TRBD1. Germline assignment: CDR1 ENHRY and CDR2 SYGVKD. The CDR3 covers 15 residues. V lost 3 bases, J lost 5 bases, and 5 bases stayed unmatched. In nucleotides, the CDR3 is TGTGCCATCAGTGAACACGGGACAGGGGGCCACGAGCAGTACTTC. It is translated as CAISEHGTGGHEQYF.

This clonotype showed up many times. The J gene is TRBJ2-3, the V gene TRBV4-1; D is possibly TRBD2 (6 bases). CDR3 length: 13 amino acids. V was clipped by 3 bases and J by 5 bases, with 9 bases between them. Germline V gives CDR1 MGHRA, CDR2 YSYEKL. CDR3 protein: CASSQGGGDTQYF. Written as DNA, the CDR3 is TGCGCCAGCAGCCAGGGGGGTGGAGATACGCAGTATTTT.

This clonotype has a count of ten or more. The chain combines TRBV7-9 with TRBJ2-1; 8 bases fit TRBD1. The CDR3 length is 13 residues. V dropped 9 bases and J dropped 2; count of bases not matched to a gene: 3. Germline CDR1 and CDR2: SEHNR and FQNEAQ (reference sequence). CDR3 loop: CASGQGPYNEQFF. As DNA, the CDR3 is TGTGCCAGTGGACAGGGACCCTACAATGAGCAGTTCTTC.

J is TRBJ2-3 and V is TRBV11-1, with 7 bases lining up with TRBD2. J gave up 1 base and V 8 bases, and 18 bases lay outside the gene matches. The germline CDR1 and CDR2 sequences are SGHAT and FQDESV (reference sequence). The CDR3 extends over 18 amino acids. DNA of the CDR3: TGTGCCAGCGCTACTGATTTCCTTAGCGGGCCGGGCACAGATACGCAGTATTTT. This encodes CASATDFLSGPGTDTQYF.

This clonotype was recorded a few times. This chain connects TRBV28 to TRBJ1-6; D is undetermined. CDR3 size: 14 residues. Germline V gene data show CDR1 as MDHEN and CDR2 as SYDVKM. Deletions cut 7 bases from V and 7 bases from J, with 14 bases between. The CDR3 coding sequence is TGTGCCAGCATCTTAGGGAGTCCGAATTCACCCCTCCACTTT. Its protein is CASILGSPNSPLHF.

This clonotype showed up many times. V usage is TRBV28 and J usage is TRBJ2-5, with D possibly matching TRBD1 (6 bases). Per germline, CDR1 MDHEN and CDR2 SYDVKM. The CDR3 has 16 amino acids. Trimming shortened V by 5 bases and J by 6 bases, and 22 bases separated the two germline ends. The CDR3 DNA sequence: TGTGCCAGCAGTCACCAGGACAGCCATCGGGCAAAGACCCAGTACTTC. Amino acid sequence: CASSHQDSHRAKTQYF.

The V call is TRBV4-1, the J call TRBJ2-1; 11 bases line up with TRBD2. The CDR3 is made up of 18 amino acids. Germline loops: CDR1 MGHRA, CDR2 YSYEKL. V shed 0 bases and J 8 bases; nucleotides not matched to a gene: 12. This chain's CDR3 is CASSQEVGLAGGEYEQFF. CDR3 nucleotides: TGCGCCAGCAGCCAAGAAGTTGGGCTAGCGGGAGGAGAGTATGAGCAGTTCTTC.

This clonotype was recorded a few times. DNA for the CDR3: TGTGCCAGCAGTGGACTAGCGGGAGGCCATGAGCAGTTCTTC. This translates into CASSGLAGGHEQFF. The chain couples TRBV6-1 to TRBJ2-1, with 13 bases that match TRBD2. Germline loops: CDR1 MNHNS, CDR2 SASEGT. The V and J ends lost 4 bases and 8 bases, in that order; junction bases with no gene match: 2. This CDR3 comprises 14 residues.

V is TRBV3-1 and J is TRBJ2-2; 8 positions agree with TRBD1. This CDR3 has 15 residues. Germline V gene data show CDR1 as LGHDT and CDR2 as YNNKEL (reference sequence). V was pared by 3 bases and J by 5 bases, with 5 bases of the junction left unmatched. CDR3 sequence (DNA): TGTGCCAGCAGCCAGGGCAGGGGGCGTACCGGGGAGCTGTTTTTT. Its translation: CASSQGRGRTGELFF. Full variable domain (remainder filled in from reference TRBV3-1 and TRBJ2-2): DTAVSQTPKYLVTQMGNDKSIKCEQNLGHDTMYWYKQDSKKFLKIMFSYNNKELIINETVPNRFSPKSPDKAHLNLHINSLELGDSAVYFCASSQGRGRTGELFFGEGSRLTVL.

This chain connects TRBV10-3 to TRBJ1-6; no firm D call. CDR1 is ENHRY, CDR2 SYGVKD, per germline. The CDR3 contains 14 residues. V lost 5 bases and J lost 8, with 13 bases in between. DNA for the CDR3: TGTGCCATCAGTTCGTCGCAGACCCATTCACCCCTCCACTTT. This encodes CAISSSQTHSPLHF.

Only a few counts were recorded for this clonotype. This chain joins TRBV29-1 and TRBJ2-5, with a tentative D call TRBD1 (5 bases). V lost 6 bases to trimming and J lost 4 bases, with 12 bases between them. Per the germline V gene, CDR1 is SQVTM and CDR2 is ANQGSEA. This CDR3 region has 12 residues. CDR3 nucleotides: TGCAGCGTAGGGGCCCTCCGAGAGACCCAGTACTTC. This encodes CSVGALRETQYF. The full variable domain, in which reference TRBV29-1 and TRBJ2-5 provide the parts outside the CDR3, is SAVISQKPSRDICQRGTSLTIQCQVDSQVTMMFWYRQQPGQSLTLIATANQGSEATYESGFVIDKFPISRPNLTFSTLTVSNMSPEDSSIYLCSVGALRETQYFGPGTRLLVL.